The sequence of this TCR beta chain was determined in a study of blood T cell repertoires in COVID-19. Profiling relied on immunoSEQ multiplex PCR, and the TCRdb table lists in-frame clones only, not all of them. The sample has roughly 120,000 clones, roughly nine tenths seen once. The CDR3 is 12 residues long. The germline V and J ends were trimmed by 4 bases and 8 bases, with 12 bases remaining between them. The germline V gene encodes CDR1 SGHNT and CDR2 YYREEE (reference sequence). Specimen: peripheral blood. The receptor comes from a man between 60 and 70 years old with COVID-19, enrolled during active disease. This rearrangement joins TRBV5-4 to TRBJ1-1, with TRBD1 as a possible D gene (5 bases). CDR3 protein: CASSPQTGEAFF. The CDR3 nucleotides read TGTGCCAGCAGCCCCCAAACAGGAGAAGCTTTCTTT. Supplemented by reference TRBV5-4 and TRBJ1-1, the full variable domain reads ETGVTQSPTHLIKTRGQQVTLRCSSQSGHNTVSWYQQALGQGPQFIFQYYREEENGRGNFPPRFSGLQFPNYSSELNVNALELDDSALYLCASSPQTGEAFFGQGTRLTVV.